A single sample gave rise to the 20 T cell receptor beta chains below, sequenced in a study of human thymus T cells. Thymic samples were excised during corrective heart operations. The data were produced by immunoSEQ multiplex PCR, yet TCRdb's version contains in-frame clones alone and is incomplete. This repertoire shows about 130,000 clones, around 94% found once; its top ten account for around 0.025%. Sequenced input: thymus tissue. The receptor set was obtained from a boy in the first two years of life with a congenital heart defect but otherwise immunologically healthy.

This clone appeared once. The rearrangement joins TRBV7-2 to TRBJ2-3; possible D gene TRBD1, 6 bases. V gave up 4 bases and J gave up 2 bases, with 10 bases separating them. Germline CDR1 and CDR2: SGHTA and FQGNSA. This CDR3 is 14 amino acids long. CDR3 residues: CASSWDTATDTQYF. The CDR3 nucleotides read TGTGCCAGCAGCTGGGACACCGCCACAGATACGCAGTATTTT.

CDR3 sequence: CASSNLSGGNTQYF. The DNA of the CDR3 is TGTGCCAGCAGTAATCTCAGCGGGGGGAATACGCAGTATTTT. The chain couples TRBV6-1 to TRBJ2-3; 9 bases fit TRBD2. The trim removed 5 bases at V and 7 bases at J, leaving 7 bases unmatched. Germline CDR1 and CDR2: MNHNS and SASEGT. The CDR3 runs 14 residues.

Here the CDR3 DNA reads TGCAGCGTTATTGGGGACAGGGGTAAAACAGATACGCAGTATTTT. This gives the protein CSVIGDRGKTDTQYF. The chain recombines TRBV29-1 with TRBJ2-3, with 10 bases that match TRBD1. The junction had 8 bases not matched to a gene; V was cut back by 5 bases and J by 3 bases. The CDR3 extends over 15 amino acids. Germline CDR1 is SQVTM and CDR2 is ANQGSEA.

A single count supports this clone. This chain connects TRBV5-6 to TRBJ1-4; TRBD1 agrees at 7 bases. Trimming took 2 bases from V and 4 from J; bases not matched to a gene: 11. This CDR3 is 17 amino acids long. The germline V gene encodes CDR1 SGHDT and CDR2 YYEEEE. CDR3 in amino acids: CASSFITGQPDNEKLFF. DNA of the CDR3: TGTGCCAGCAGCTTCATAACGGGACAGCCAGATAATGAAAAACTGTTTTTT.

The V gene is TRBV5-1, the J gene TRBJ2-7; TRBD2 matches at 12 bases. The germline CDR1 and CDR2 sequences are SGHRS and YFSETQ. The CDR3 runs to 21 residues. After removal of 1 base from V and 2 bases from J, the junction contained 19 bases not matched to a gene. The CDR3 reads CASSLFASGGATPLRTYEQYF. The CDR3 nucleotides read TGCGCCAGCAGCTTGTTTGCTAGCGGGGGGGCCACCCCTTTGAGGACCTACGAGCAGTACTTC.

This clone was seen only once. V gene TRBV4-2 combines with J gene TRBJ2-1; a possible D gene is TRBD2 (7 bases). CDR1 and CDR2 (germline): LGHNA, YNFKEQ. The CDR3 has 14 amino acids. Trimming took off 3 bases at V and 5 bases at J, with 11 bases between the two ends. The CDR3 sequence: CASSQRGRDNEQFF. The CDR3 DNA sequence: TGTGCCAGCAGCCAGAGGGGGAGGGACAATGAGCAGTTCTTC.

The chain uses TRBV9 and TRBJ2-6; 7 bases fit TRBD2. Trimming removed 0 bases from V and 4 bases from J; junction bases left unmatched: 16. The germline V gene encodes CDR1 SGDLS and CDR2 YYNGEE. The CDR3 contains 20 residues. As DNA, the CDR3 is TGTGCCAGCAGCGTAGGGGGATGGGGACTAATAGGAAGAGGGGCCAACGTCCTGACTTTC. Protein sequence: CASSVGGWGLIGRGANVLTF.

The chain joins TRBV9 to TRBJ2-3, with TRBD2 matching over 11 bases. V dropped 3 bases and J dropped 2; count of bases not matched to a gene: 8. Per the germline V gene, CDR1 is SGDLS and CDR2 is YYNGEE. This CDR3 region has 17 residues. CDR3 sequence: CASSDRLAGPYTDTQYF. In DNA form, the CDR3 reads TGTGCCAGCAGCGATAGACTAGCGGGGCCCTACACAGATACGCAGTATTTT.

This chain links TRBV27 with TRBJ2-7; 7 bases match TRBD1. The CDR3 contains 17 residues. Trimming cost V 3 bases and J 2 bases; bases outside gene matches: 13. In germline, CDR1 is MNHEY, CDR2 SMNVEV (reference sequence). The chain's CDR3 is CASSFRRRQGRPYEQYF. The DNA of the CDR3 is TGTGCCAGCAGTTTCCGACGCCGACAGGGCCGACCCTACGAGCAGTACTTC.

CDR3 loop: CASSYTSGPWNSTDTQYF. The CDR3 DNA reads as TGTGCCAGCAGCTATACTAGCGGGCCCTGGAATAGCACAGATACGCAGTATTTT. The V and J genes are TRBV7-8 and TRBJ2-3, with TRBD2 identical over 9 bases. The CDR3 is 18 residues long. J lost 0 bases, V lost 4 bases, and 11 bases had no gene match. Per the germline V gene, CDR1 is SGHVS and CDR2 is FQNEAQ.

V and J are TRBV14 and TRBJ2-7; D gene unclear. The ends were cut back, 2 bases at V and 4 bases at J, with 6 bases in the middle. Germline V gives CDR1 SGHDN, CDR2 FVKESK. There are 12 residues in the CDR3. The CDR3 coding sequence is TGTGCCAGCAGCCAACAGAGGTACGAGCAGTACTTC. Protein: CASSQQRYEQYF.

CDR3 bases: TGCGCCAGCAGCTTGGGAGCCTTTGACAGAAACCTTCTCCATTACTCTGGAAACACCATATATTTT. Residues: CASSLGAFDRNLLHYSGNTIYF. V gene TRBV5-1 combines with J gene TRBJ1-3, with D possibly being TRBD1 (5 bases). The V and J ends lost 0 bases and 0 bases respectively, with 28 bases between them. Germline CDR1 reads SGHRS; CDR2 reads YFSETQ. The CDR3 has 22 residues.

The V gene is TRBV12-5, the J gene TRBJ1-1, with 7 bases identical to TRBD1. Germline loops: CDR1 LGHNT, CDR2 FRNRAP. The CDR3 spans 14 residues. V trimming: 4 bases; J trimming: 1 base; junction bases outside the gene matches: 3. The CDR3 region has the DNA TGTGCTAGTGGTTGGGGGACAGCGAACACTGAAGCTTTCTTT. Amino acid sequence: CASGWGTANTEAFF.

V and J are TRBV5-5 and TRBJ2-4, with D unclear. V was trimmed by 0 bases and J by 5 bases, leaving 9 bases between them. This CDR3 region has 14 residues. Looked up from germline, CDR1 is SGHKS and CDR2 is YYEKEE (reference sequence). CDR3 amino acids: CASSLGVDQNIQYF. CDR3 nucleotides: TGTGCCAGCAGCTTGGGGGTGGATCAAAACATTCAGTACTTC.

The CDR3 bases are TGTGCCAGCAGTTCATGGACAGCCCTTCGAGGCTACACCTTC. Protein sequence: CASSSWTALRGYTF. This chain links TRBV28 with TRBJ1-2; D possibly corresponds to TRBD1 (6 bases). The CDR3 is 14 residues long. The V and J ends lost 4 bases and 8 bases respectively, with 17 bases between them. Per the germline V gene, CDR1 is MDHEN and CDR2 is SYDVKM.

This clone was recorded a few times. The gene calls are TRBV2 and TRBJ1-6; tentative D call: TRBD1 (5 bases). The V end lost 5 bases, the J end lost 8 bases, and 16 bases lay between the germline ends. This CDR3 contains 15 residues. Germline CDR1 and CDR2: SNHLY and FYNNEI. The CDR3: CASSHEGRVDSPLHF. The CDR3 coding sequence is TGTGCCAGCAGTCATGAGGGCAGGGTGGATTCACCCCTCCACTTT. The full variable domain, rest sourced from reference TRBV2 and TRBJ1-6, is EPEVTQTPSHQVTQMGQEVILRCVPISNHLYFYWYRQILGQKVEFLVSFYNNEISEKSEIFDDQFSVERPDGSNFTLKIRSTKLEDSAMYFCASSHEGRVDSPLHFGNGTRLTVT.

V and J are TRBV15 and TRBJ2-3; D is possibly TRBD1 (6 bases). The CDR3 runs to 14 residues. Germline V gene lookup returns CDR1 LNHNV and CDR2 YYDKDF (reference sequence). Between the trimmed V and J ends, which lost 9 bases and 3 bases, there was a span of 16 bases. The CDR3 is CATGPGTFTDTQYF. The CDR3 coding sequence is TGTGCCACAGGTCCCGGGACATTTACAGATACGCAGTATTTT.

The rearrangement uses TRBV4-1 and TRBJ2-7; 7 nucleotides agree with TRBD1. CDR1 is MGHRA, CDR2 YSYEKL, per germline. With 1 base clipped from V and 4 bases from J, the junction kept 7 bases outside the gene matches. The CDR3 loop spans 15 amino acids. This CDR3 reads CASSQVKGALYEQYF. The CDR3 DNA reads TGCGCCAGCAGCCAAGTGAAGGGGGCTCTATACGAGCAGTACTTC.

The chain has TRBV7-2 and TRBJ2-2; the D gene is possibly TRBD2 (6 bases). Germline values: CDR1 SGHTA, CDR2 FQGNSA. The V and J ends lost 5 bases and 6 bases respectively, with 28 bases between them. The CDR3 sequence is 19 residues long. CDR3 coding DNA: TGTGCCAGCAGCCCCCCTCGGACTAAACGCTCCATCGAGGCCGGGGAGCTGTTTTTT. Translated: CASSPPRTKRSIEAGELFF. Full variable domain (outside the CDR3, taken from reference TRBV7-2 and TRBJ2-2): GAGVSQSPSNKVTEKGKDVELRCDPISGHTALYWYRQSLGQGLEFLIYFQGNSAPDKSGLPSDRFSAERTGGSVSTLTIQRTQQEDSAVYLCASSPPRTKRSIEAGELFFGEGSRLTVL.

This clone was seen a single time. The V call is TRBV5-1, the J call TRBJ1-1; D gene ambiguous. Trimming removed 5 bases from V and 1 base from J, with 21 bases in between. Germline values: CDR1 SGHRS, CDR2 YFSETQ. CDR3 length equals 17 residues. CDR3 sequence reads: CASRGFPPTIPNTEAFF. Here the CDR3 DNA reads TGCGCCAGCAGGGGGTTCCCCCCAACCATTCCGAACACTGAAGCTTTCTTT.